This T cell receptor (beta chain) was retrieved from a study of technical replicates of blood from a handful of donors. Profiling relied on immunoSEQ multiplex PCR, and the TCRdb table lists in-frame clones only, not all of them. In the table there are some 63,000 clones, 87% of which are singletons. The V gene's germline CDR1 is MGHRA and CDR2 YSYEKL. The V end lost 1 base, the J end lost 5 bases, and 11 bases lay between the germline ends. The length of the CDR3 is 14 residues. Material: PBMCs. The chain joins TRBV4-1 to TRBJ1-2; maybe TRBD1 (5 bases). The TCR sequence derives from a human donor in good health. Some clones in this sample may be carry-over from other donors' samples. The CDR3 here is CASSQVSGGYGYTF. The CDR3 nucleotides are TGCGCCAGCAGCCAAGTCTCGGGGGGGTATGGCTACACCTTC.